These T cell receptor beta chains were read from a single sample in a study of T cells in Graves' hyperthyroidism and ophthalmopathy. TCRdb analysed the multiplex PCR reads with MiXCR anew, one entry per CDR3 protein. Of hundreds of thousands of distinct CDR3 sequences listed, over 35% were seen once; the top ten hold about 9%. Sequenced input: blood. These receptors were taken from a young man with Graves' hyperthyroidism. CDR3s include the opening cysteine and the closing phenylalanine or tryptophan. Fields, in order: V gene, J gene, D gene, clone size, CDR3 protein, CDR3 DNA. A D gene is named only where the DNA matches it firmly. Expanded clones get a size class; other rows say once, few or many, or leave the size out.

TRBV6-5	TRBJ1-4	NA	NA	CASSYAGEKLFF	TGTGCCAGCAGTTACGCGGGTGAAAAACTGTTTTTT
TRBV2	TRBJ1-1	TRBD1	few	CASGRGLGTEAFF	TGTGCCAGCGGCAGGGGGCTTGGCACTGAAGCTTTCTTT
TRBV29-1	TRBJ2-5	TRBD1	many	CSVEGDSQETQYF	TGCAGCGTCGAAGGGGACAGCCAAGAGACCCAGTACTTC
TRBV19	TRBJ1-1	NA	many	CASIHRGAEAFF	TGTGCCAGTATCCACCGAGGGGCTGAAGCTTTCTTT
TRBV11-2	TRBJ1-1	TRBD1	once	CASSGTGVLHTEAFF	TGTGCCAGCAGCGGAACAGGGGTACTCCACACTGAAGCTTTCTTT
TRBV10-3	TRBJ1-1	NA	many	CAISVEGLATEAFF	TGTGCCATCAGTGTGGAGGGGTTGGCCACTGAAGCTTTCTTT
TRBV6-6	TRBJ2-7	TRBD2	few	CASTGTSHYEQYF	TGTGCCAGCACCGGGACTAGCCACTACGAGCAGTACTTC
TRBV2	TRBJ1-2	NA	many	CASRGTWTTRGYGYTF	TGTGCCAGCAGGGGCACTTGGACGACGCGGGGCTATGGCTACACCTTC
TRBV9	TRBJ2-3	TRBD2	NA	CASSPLAASTDTQYF	TGTGCCAGCAGCCCACTAGCGGCGAGCACAGATACGCAGTATTTT
TRBV7-2	TRBJ1-4	TRBD1	many	CASSLVVTGGEKLFF	TGTGCCAGCAGCTTAGTCGTGACAGGGGGTGAAAAACTGTTTTTT
TRBV5-1	TRBJ1-1	NA	many	CASSLEGGSTEAFF	TGTGCCAGCAGCTTGGAGGGGGGAAGCACTGAAGCTTTCTTT
TRBV7-2	TRBJ2-7	NA	NA	CASSLAPFTYEQYF	TGTGCCAGCAGCTTAGCCCCCTTCACCTACGAGCAGTACTTC
TRBV2	TRBJ2-5	NA	many	CASTGSLQETQYF	TGTGCCAGCACGGGCAGCCTCCAAGAGACCCAGTACTTC
TRBV13	TRBJ1-2	NA	few	CASSLVRGSGYTF	TGTGCCAGCAGCTTGGTGAGAGGGAGTGGCTACACCTTC
TRBV6-4	TRBJ1-1	NA	NA	CASNPMGEEGRAFF	TGTGCCAGCAACCCCATGGGGGAAGAAGGACGAGCTTTCTTT
TRBV7-2	TRBJ2-7	TRBD1	few	CASSPLTGLSYEQYF	TGTGCCAGCAGCCCCCTGACAGGGCTCTCCTACGAGCAGTACTTC
TRBV20-1	TRBJ2-2	NA	few	CSARGALGTGELFF	TGCAGTGCTAGGGGGGCTCTGGGCACCGGGGAGCTGTTTTTT
TRBV15	TRBJ1-4	NA	NA	CATSSQTDKKLFF	TGTGCCACCAGCAGCCAGACAGACAAAAAACTGTTTTTT
TRBV7-9	TRBJ2-7	NA	NA	CASSQETVSYEQYF	TGTGCCAGCAGCCAAGAGACAGTCTCCTACGAGCAGTACTTC
TRBV29-1	TRBJ2-3	TRBD1	few	CSARTGEGDTQYF	TGCAGCGCTAGGACAGGGGAAGGAGATACGCAGTATTTT
TRBV24-1	TRBJ1-5	NA	NA	CATSGKGVGGRNQPQHF	TGTGCCACCAGTGGGAAGGGAGTCGGGGGCCGCAATCAGCCCCAGCATTTT
TRBV10-3	TRBJ2-7	NA	many	CAISESSGSYEQYF	TGTGCCATCAGTGAGTCGAGTGGTTCCTACGAGCAGTACTTC
TRBV2	TRBJ2-7	TRBD2	few	CASSLGDYSYEQYF	TGTGCCAGCAGTTTAGGGGACTATTCCTACGAGCAGTACTTC
TRBV20-1	TRBJ2-7	TRBD2	few	CSARPLGGRALYEQYF	TGCAGTGCTAGACCCCTAGGAGGGAGGGCCCTCTACGAGCAGTACTTC
TRBV25-1	TRBJ1-5	TRBD1	many	CASSTGTALRPQHF	TGTGCCAGCAGTACCGGGACAGCCCTTCGGCCCCAGCATTTT
TRBV29-1	TRBJ2-7	TRBD2	many	CSVEGAGYYEQYF	TGCAGCGTTGAAGGAGCGGGATACTACGAGCAGTACTTC
TRBV12-3/TRBV12-4	TRBJ2-2	NA	NA	CASTLPGQPTGELFF	TGTGCCAGCACCCTCCCGGGACAACCAACCGGGGAGCTGTTTTTT
TRBV12-3/TRBV12-4	TRBJ2-7	TRBD2	NA	CASSLPAGEGSYEQYF	TGTGCCAGCAGCTTACCGGCGGGAGAGGGGTCCTACGAGCAGTACTTC
TRBV20-1	TRBJ1-4	TRBD1	NA	CSASRDRGHEKLFF	TGCAGTGCTAGCCGGGACAGGGGGCATGAAAAACTGTTTTTT
TRBV29-1	TRBJ2-7	TRBD1	NA	CSQDRVSYEQYF	TGCAGCCAGGACAGGGTCTCCTACGAGCAGTACTTC
TRBV7-2	TRBJ1-5	NA	NA	CASSQANSNQPQHF	TGTGCCAGCAGCCAAGCCAATAGCAATCAGCCCCAGCATTTT
TRBV15	TRBJ2-5	TRBD1	many	CATSESPGQKETQYF	TGTGCCACCAGCGAATCACCGGGACAGAAAGAGACCCAGTACTTC
TRBV25-1	TRBJ2-6	NA	NA	CASSEYGPGDNVLTF	TGTGCCAGCAGTGAATACGGGCCAGGGGACAACGTCCTGACTTTC
TRBV19	TRBJ2-7	NA	NA	CASSTTQGYEQYF	TGTGCCAGTAGTACCACACAGGGCTACGAGCAGTACTTC
TRBV15	TRBJ2-2	NA	many	CATSRVLVTGELFF	TGTGCCACCAGCAGAGTATTAGTCACCGGGGAGCTGTTTTTT
TRBV4-3	TRBJ2-7	NA	few	CASSQVLGTYEQYF	TGCGCCAGCAGCCAAGTACTAGGGACGTACGAGCAGTACTTC
TRBV12-3/TRBV12-4	TRBJ2-7	NA	few	CASSLRTDLYEQYF	TGTGCCAGCAGTTTGCGGACAGATCTCTACGAGCAGTACTTC
TRBV12-3/TRBV12-4	TRBJ1-1	NA	many	CASSHRTEAFF	TGTGCCAGCAGCCACAGGACAGAAGCTTTCTTT
TRBV20-1	TRBJ1-1	TRBD1	many	CSATDRGLGNTEAFF	TGCAGTGCTACTGACAGGGGGCTGGGGAACACTGAAGCTTTCTTT
TRBV12-3/TRBV12-4	TRBJ1-1	NA	few	CASSSLQAIEAFF	TGTGCCAGCAGTTCTCTCCAAGCCATTGAAGCTTTCTTT
TRBV28	TRBJ1-1	NA	NA	CAIGSQRKTEAFF	TGTGCCATAGGGAGTCAGAGGAAGACTGAAGCTTTCTTT
TRBV4-1	TRBJ1-2	NA	NA	CASSQDPEANYGYTF	TGCGCCAGCAGCCAAGACCCAGAAGCTAACTATGGCTACACCTTC
TRBV5-6	TRBJ1-5	NA	NA	CASSLGLAVRDEHF	TGTGCCAGCAGCCTGGGACTAGCGGTAAGAGACGAGCATTTT
TRBV6-1	TRBJ1-1	TRBD1	many	CASTTGMNTEAFF	TGTGCCAGTACGACAGGGATGAACACTGAAGCTTTCTTT
TRBV5-8	TRBJ1-6	NA	many	CASSPGQPGSPLHF	TGTGCCAGCAGCCCAGGACAGCCGGGATCACCCCTCCACTTT
TRBV19	TRBJ2-3	NA	few	CASSTGRSTQYF	TGTGCCAGTAGTACCGGGAGAAGCACGCAGTATTTT
TRBV2	TRBJ2-7	NA	NA	CASSLGRGRVPYEQYF	TGTGCCAGCAGCCTTGGCAGGGGACGTGTCCCGTACGAGCAGTACTTC
TRBV29-1	TRBJ2-7	NA	NA	CSVVAPTGSSYEQYF	TGCAGCGTTGTGGCACCAACTGGGAGCTCCTACGAGCAGTACTTC
TRBV11-3	TRBJ2-5	TRBD2	NA	CASKERGGGETQYF	TGTGCCAGCAAGGAGCGGGGGGGAGGAGAGACCCAGTACTTC
TRBV10-3	TRBJ2-7	NA	NA	CASSWDKAAEQYF	TGTGCCAGCAGTTGGGACAAAGCCGCCGAGCAGTACTTC
TRBV9	TRBJ2-7	TRBD2	few	CASSHLAGGHEQYF	TGTGCCAGCAGCCACCTAGCGGGAGGCCACGAGCAGTACTTC
TRBV20-1	TRBJ1-1	TRBD1	few	CSAGQEMNTEAFF	TGCAGTGCAGGACAGGAGATGAACACTGAAGCTTTCTTT
TRBV5-1	TRBJ2-7	NA	NA	CASSRGLSYEQYF	TGCGCCAGCAGCCGGGGGCTCTCCTACGAGCAGTACTTC